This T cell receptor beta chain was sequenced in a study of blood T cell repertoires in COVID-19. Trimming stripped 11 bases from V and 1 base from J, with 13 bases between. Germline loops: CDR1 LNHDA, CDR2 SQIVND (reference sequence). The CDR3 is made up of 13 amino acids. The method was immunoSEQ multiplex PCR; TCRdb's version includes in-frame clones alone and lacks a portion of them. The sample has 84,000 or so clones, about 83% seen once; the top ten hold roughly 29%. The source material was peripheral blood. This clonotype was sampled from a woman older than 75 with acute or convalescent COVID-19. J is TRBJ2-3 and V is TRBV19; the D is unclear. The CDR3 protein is CASAVSGTDTQYF. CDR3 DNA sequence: TGTGCCTCCGCGGTGAGTGGCACAGATACGCAGTATTTT.